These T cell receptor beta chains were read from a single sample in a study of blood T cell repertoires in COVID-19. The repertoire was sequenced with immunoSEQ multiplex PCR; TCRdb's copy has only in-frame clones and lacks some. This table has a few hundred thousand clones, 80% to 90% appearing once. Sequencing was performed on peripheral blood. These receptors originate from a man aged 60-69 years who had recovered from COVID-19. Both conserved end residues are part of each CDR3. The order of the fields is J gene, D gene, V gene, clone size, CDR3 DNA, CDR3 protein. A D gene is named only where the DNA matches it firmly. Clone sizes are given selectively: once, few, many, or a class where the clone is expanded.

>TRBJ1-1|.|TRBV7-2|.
TGTGCCAGCAGTAGCGGAGAGGGGCCGTACACTGAAGCTTTCTTT
CASSSGEGPYTEAFF
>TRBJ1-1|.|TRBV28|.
TGTGCCAGCAGTTTTAACTCGGCTTTCTTT
CASSFNSAFF
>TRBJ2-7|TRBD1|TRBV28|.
TGTGCCAGTTCGACAGGGGGGTCCTACGAGCAGTACTTC
CASSTGGSYEQYF
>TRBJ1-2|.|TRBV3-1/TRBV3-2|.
TGTGCCAGCAGCCAAGATCCCATGGACAGTTACTATGGCTACACCTTC
CASSQDPMDSYYGYTF
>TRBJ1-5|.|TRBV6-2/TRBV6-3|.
TGTGCCAGCAGTTACCCCGGTAGAGGGAATCAGCCCCAGCATTTT
CASSYPGRGNQPQHF
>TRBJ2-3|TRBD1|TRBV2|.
TGTGCCAGCAGACAGGGGAGCACAGATACGCAGTATTTT
CASRQGSTDTQYF
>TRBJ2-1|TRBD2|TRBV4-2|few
TGTGCCAGCAGCGTTAGCGGGGGGTCCTACAATGAGCAGTTCTTC
CASSVSGGSYNEQFF
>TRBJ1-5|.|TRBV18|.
TGTGCCAGCTCACGAAGGGGTAGCAATCAGCCCCAGCATTTT
CASSRRGSNQPQHF
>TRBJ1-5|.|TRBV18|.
TGTGCCAGCTCACCTCAACAGGAAAGTCAGCCCCAGCATTTT
CASSPQQESQPQHF
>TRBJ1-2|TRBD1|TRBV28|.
TGTGCCAGCAGTTGGACAGGGCTTGGCTACACCTTC
CASSWTGLGYTF
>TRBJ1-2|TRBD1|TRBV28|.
TGTGCCAGCAGTTTAGGGACAGTCTATGGCTACACCTTC
CASSLGTVYGYTF
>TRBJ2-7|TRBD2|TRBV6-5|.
TGTGCCAGCAGGGCAGTAGCGGGATTGTCCTACGAGCAGTACTTC
CASRAVAGLSYEQYF
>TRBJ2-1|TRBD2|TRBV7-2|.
TGTGCCAGCAGGTGGACTAGCTCCCAATATGGTGAGCAGTTCTTC
CASRWTSSQYGEQFF
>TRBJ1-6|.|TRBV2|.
TGTGTGAGCAGGCGGCGGGACTATAATTCACCCCTCCACTTT
CVSRRRDYNSPLHF
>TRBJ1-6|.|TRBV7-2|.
TGTGCCAGCAGCTTTACCTCAGCGGGGGCGATGCCTTCACCCCTCCACTTT
CASSFTSAGAMPSPLHF
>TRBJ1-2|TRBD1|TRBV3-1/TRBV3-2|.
TGTGCCAGCAGCCATAGGGACAGGGGTCATGGCTACACCTTC
CASSHRDRGHGYTF
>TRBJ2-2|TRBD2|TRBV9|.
TGTGCCAGCAGCGTAAGCAGCGGGGGGCGGACCGGGGAGCTGTTTTTT
CASSVSSGGRTGELFF
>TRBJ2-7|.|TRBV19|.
TGTGCCAGTAGTTCACCAGGCGAGCAGTACTTC
CASSSPGEQYF
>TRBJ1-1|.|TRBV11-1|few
TGTGCCAGCAGCTTTGGGGGAGGCACTGAAGCTTTCTTT
CASSFGGGTEAFF
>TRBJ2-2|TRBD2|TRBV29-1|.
TGCAGCGCCCGAGGGAGGGCCGGCGGGGAGCTGTTTTTT
CSARGRAGGELFF
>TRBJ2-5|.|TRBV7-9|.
TGTGCCAGCAGCCGAGAGGGTAAAGAGACCCAGTACTTC
CASSREGKETQYF
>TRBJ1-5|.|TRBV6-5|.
TGTGCCAGCAGTGACTCAGGGAGCCTGCATCAGCCCCAGCATTTT
CASSDSGSLHQPQHF
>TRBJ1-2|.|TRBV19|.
TGTGCCAGTAGTATTACCGGGAATAACTATGGCTACACCTTC
CASSITGNNYGYTF
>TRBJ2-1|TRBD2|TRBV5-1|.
TGCGCCAGCAGCGTTAGCGGGGGGGGGTCCAATGAGCAGTTCTTC
CASSVSGGGSNEQFF
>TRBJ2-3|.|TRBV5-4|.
TGTGCCAGCAGCCCACCCCAACCTCGGGCAGATACGCAGTATTTT
CASSPPQPRADTQYF
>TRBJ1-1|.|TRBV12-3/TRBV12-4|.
TGTGCCAGCAGCCCAGGACAGACCCTTGAAGCTTTCTTT
CASSPGQTLEAFF
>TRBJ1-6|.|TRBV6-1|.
TGTGCCAGCAGTGTCCCTCTCACGCGGAGCTCCTATAATTCACCCCTCCACTTT
CASSVPLTRSSYNSPLHF
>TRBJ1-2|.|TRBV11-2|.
TGTGCCATCCTCCTAGAGCGCGGCCCGGGTGGCTACACCTTC
CAILLERGPGGYTF
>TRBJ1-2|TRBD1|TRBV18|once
TGTGCCAGCTCACCACCGGGGGACAGGGAAGATGGCTACACCTTC
CASSPPGDREDGYTF
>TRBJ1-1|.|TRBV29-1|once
TGCAGCGTTGAAGAGACGAGGTTCACTGAAGCTTTCTTT
CSVEETRFTEAFF
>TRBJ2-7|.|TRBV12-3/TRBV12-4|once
TGTGCCAGCAGTTTGCAGGGGACCTACGAGCAGTACTTC
CASSLQGTYEQYF
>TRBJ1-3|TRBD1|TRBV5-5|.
TGTGCCAGCAGCAGGGGACAGGGGCTCTCTGGAAACACCATATATTTT
CASSRGQGLSGNTIYF
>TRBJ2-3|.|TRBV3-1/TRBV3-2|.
TGTGCCAGCAGCCAAGATCCGGCCAGAGACTCTAGCACAGATACGCAGTATTTT
CASSQDPARDSSTDTQYF
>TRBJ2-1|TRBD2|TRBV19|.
TGTGCCAGTAGGGAGGGACTAGCGGGGGGGCCTGAGCAGTTCTTC
CASREGLAGGPEQFF
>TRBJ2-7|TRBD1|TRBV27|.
TGTGCCAGCAGTTGGTCCGGGACAGGGGGCGACGAGCAGTACTTC
CASSWSGTGGDEQYF
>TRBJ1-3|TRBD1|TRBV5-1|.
TGCGCCAGCAGCATGATACAGGGGGCTGGAAACACCATATATTTT
CASSMIQGAGNTIYF
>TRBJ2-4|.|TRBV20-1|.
TGCAGTGCTAGTCCCACGGCCGGGGTACTAGCCAAAAACATTCAGTACTTC
CSASPTAGVLAKNIQYF
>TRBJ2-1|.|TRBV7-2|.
TGTGCCAGCAGCTTAGTTCCCACGGACAATGAGCAGTTCTTC
CASSLVPTDNEQFF
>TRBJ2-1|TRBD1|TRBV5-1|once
TGCGCCAGCAGCTTCCGGGACAGGGACAATGAGCAGTTCTTC
CASSFRDRDNEQFF
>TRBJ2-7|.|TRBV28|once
TGTGCCAGCAGTGACGGAGCAGTTCCCTACGAGCAGTACTTC
CASSDGAVPYEQYF
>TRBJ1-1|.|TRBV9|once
TGTGCCAGCAGCGGCCTTTCGGCGGGGACTGAAGCTTTCTTT
CASSGLSAGTEAFF
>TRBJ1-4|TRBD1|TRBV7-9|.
TGTGCCAGCAGCCCCGGGACAGGGGGCGATGAAAAACTGTTTTTT
CASSPGTGGDEKLFF
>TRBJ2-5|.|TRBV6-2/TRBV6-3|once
TGTGCCAGCAGTTACTTAAGCGATGTTGAGACCCAGTACTTC
CASSYLSDVETQYF
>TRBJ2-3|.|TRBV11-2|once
TGTGCCAGCAGCCCTCGGGTACTAGGGTTCTATTTT
CASSPRVLGFYF
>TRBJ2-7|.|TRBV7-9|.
TGTGCCAGTGAGAGGGCCTACGAGCAGTACTTC
CASERAYEQYF
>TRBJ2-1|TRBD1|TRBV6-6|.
TGTGCCAGCAATGCCGGGACAGGGGCCGGTGAGCAGTTCTTC
CASNAGTGAGEQFF
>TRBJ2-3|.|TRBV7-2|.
TGTGCCAGCAGCCCCCGCCCGGGAGATACGCAGTATTTT
CASSPRPGDTQYF
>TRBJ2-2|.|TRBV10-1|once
TGCGCCAGCACCCCCAACGTACTCGGCGGGGAGCTGTTTTTT
CASTPNVLGGELFF
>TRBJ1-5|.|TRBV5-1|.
TGCGCCAGCAGCTTGCTACAGGATCAGCCCCAGCATTTT
CASSLLQDQPQHF
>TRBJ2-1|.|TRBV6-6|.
TGTGCCAGCTCTCCGACAGAGGAAAGCTACAATGAGCAGTTCTTC
CASSPTEESYNEQFF
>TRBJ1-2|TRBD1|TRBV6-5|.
TGTGCCAGCAGTTACTCGGCGACAGGGGTTTATGGCTACACCTTC
CASSYSATGVYGYTF
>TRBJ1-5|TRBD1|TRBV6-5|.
TGTGCCAGCAGCCGATGGGACAGAAGGGATCAGCCCCAGCATTTT
CASSRWDRRDQPQHF
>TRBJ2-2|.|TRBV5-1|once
TGCGCCAGCAGCTTGGGGCCGTCCGCCGCCCCGGGGGAGCTGTTTTTT
CASSLGPSAAPGELFF
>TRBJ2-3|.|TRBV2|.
TGTGCCAGCAGTGGGCAGGCGCTCACAGATACGCAGTATTTT
CASSGQALTDTQYF